Reported below is one T cell receptor (beta chain). Its antigen has not been determined. The input lacks base qualities; no much larger clone sits a single base away. The cohort was made up of under 800 healthy bone marrow donors. At the time of sampling, every cohort member was nominally healthy, though immune exposures that went unrecorded were likely present. The donor tested CMV seronegative and was one of the 352 seronegative cohort members. Every donor gave a peripheral blood sample, and the peripheral blood mononuclear cells from that sample were used for TCR beta sequencing. Genomic DNA was extracted from the blood cell samples with the Qiagen DNeasy Blood Extraction Kit. This entry is derived from a study of cytomegalovirus exposure and HLA in healthy donors (dated by TCRdb to the late 2010s). Regarding the research as a whole: According to an earlier analysis of a few hundred of the donors, some 180 million T cells yielded over 100 million unique TCR beta sequences and around 280 Gb of sequence data. An early release covering about 600 HLA-typed donors comprised about 320 gigabases of sequencing data and roughly 86 million unique TCR sequences. Of the approximately 400 genotyped donors, around 81% fell in the genetic ancestry cluster associated with self-reported Caucasian donors. The study aimed to test whether cataloging public T cell receptors could reveal signatures of past pathogen exposure. Using immunosequencing, the study profiled T cell repertoires from fewer than 850 subjects and related those repertoires to cytomegalovirus serostatus. Along with the approximately 650-subject first cohort, a separate validation cohort of 120 different subjects was used. The study combined high-throughput TCR immunosequencing, statistical association of individual TCRs with disease status, and machine learning to predict cytomegalovirus infection status. To study patterns of TCR occurrence, a later analysis re-analyzed previously published TCR beta repertoires from hundreds of donors and added high-resolution HLA genotyping. Rather than using new phenotypic data, the later analysis identified candidate immune exposures from TCR beta sequences and from how often those sequences occurred across donors. An earlier analysis of about 620 of the donors applied high-throughput TCR beta sequencing to assess whether each TCR beta V gene segment acted as functional or pseudogenic. Donor age, sex, ethnicity and CMV serostatus were compiled together with the repertoire data. In a later genetic analysis, genome-wide SNP genotypes for about 65% of the roughly 700 donors were used, and that subset was treated as a discovery cohort. All discovery cohort repertoires had been generated using a single sequencing platform. Class I and class II HLA loci were covered by the typing at four-digit resolution. The number of typed donors differed by locus: about 620-640 for A, B, C, DRB1 and DQB1; approximately 530 for DQA1; some 610 for DPA1; and some 450 for DPB1. About five DR-DQ haplotypes were treated as single units for association and clustering because of strong linkage in the cohort. Among about 390 genotyped donors of the cohort, an average of roughly 240,000 unique TCR beta nucleotide sequences were sequenced per donor, around 18% of them non-productive.

Preparation of the library involved the immunoSEQ multiplex PCR assay. For the multiplex PCR, a mixture combining 60 forward primers for TCR Vbeta segments and 13 reverse primers for TCR Jbeta segments was used. The CDR3 region of rearranged TCR beta genes was amplified from genomic DNA with a multiplex PCR assay. The amplified TCR beta libraries were sequenced on the Illumina HiSeq System as 87-base-pair reads. The original pipeline was this. A later analysis counted about 80 million unique TCR beta chains across the 550 to 700 repertoires, and 10 million to 11 million of these chains were shared by at least two donors. Raw reads were error-corrected and collapsed into unique sequences by a nearest-neighbor algorithm in which closely related sequences were merged to remove PCR and sequencing errors. V, D and J gene segments were assigned by aligning CDR3 sequences to IMGT reference sequences. For a sequence to be retained, at least a six-nucleotide match to both a V gene segment and a J gene segment was required. Rearrangements were classified as productive when the CDR3 lacked stop codons and remained in frame with V and J, and all other rearrangements were classified as non-productive. CDR3 was defined according to IMGT convention as the region running from the second conserved V-encoded cysteine to the conserved J-encoded phenylalanine. In an earlier analysis of 500 to 650 of the donors, sequences lacking an unambiguous match to a single V gene segment were excluded. In an earlier analysis of 500 to 750 of the donors, V segments were called functional above 56.7% productive rearrangements and were called segregating when the between-donor standard deviation exceeded 5%. A statistical classification framework was developed to diagnose cytomegalovirus status using the catalog of TCR beta chain sequences. A later analysis assigned V and J genes by comparing TCR nucleotide sequences with IMGT/GENE-DB human TR gene sequences. A later analysis assigned CDR3 sequences and most-parsimonious VDJ recombination scenarios with the TCRdist pipeline. In a later analysis, each TCR beta chain was defined by its CDR3 amino acid sequence together with its V-gene family, and reads lacking a unique V-gene family were excluded. As a way to deal with suspected cross-contamination and a sequencing artifact, a later analysis dropped 450 to 700 nucleotide sequences that were highly shared and had low generation probability. For each public chain, a later analysis derived a clonal expansion index from normalized ranks of inferred template counts within each repertoire. In a later analysis, generation probabilities were computed with a VDJ recombination model fitted to out-of-frame rearrangements, and the resulting probabilities were checked against IGoR. In a later analysis, hypergeometric tests were used to score TCR-TCR, TCR-HLA and TCR-CMV co-occurrence, with a repertoire-size bias correction applied to TCR pairs. A later analysis estimated false discovery rates by permuting HLA or CMV assignments 20 times. In a later analysis, co-occurring TCRs were grouped using DBSCAN, with TCRdist sequence similarity added in when clustering inside HLA-allele-positive subsets. For co-occurrence clustering, repertoires with fewer than 30,000 or more than 120,000 public chains were excluded, along with 5 or 6 repertoires with anomalous nucleotide sharing. TCRdb mirrors the immuneACCESS table, restricted to in-frame sequences. Some clones are absent from its copies; in checked studies, under half trace to an unresolved V gene, and the reason for the others is unknown. The V and J calls and clone size come from that table; D and trimming were worked out from the DNA. For this sample there are 100,000 to 150,000 clones; around 74% appear just once. Of the sample, 5.5% to 8% is held by the ten largest clones.

General findings and caveats noted by the study authors: The classifier was reported to diagnose cytomegalovirus status with high specificity and sensitivity in both the original cohort and the validation cohort. Correlated functional status among segregating V segments might be attributable to linkage disequilibrium, but an unknown experimental factor could not be ruled out. In the study, 150 to 200 TCR beta chains were listed as associated with cytomegalovirus. Compared with the approximately 670-donor mean, donors in an Asian-associated ancestry cluster had fewer N-insertions in productive TCRs, according to a later genetic analysis. In a later analysis, HLA-associated TCR beta chains were found to be more clonally expanded and to have lower generation probabilities than equally common non-associated chains. In a later analysis, TCR association rates were found to vary across HLA loci, with the most associated TCRs seen for DRB1 alleles and the fewest for HLA-C alleles. Because some donors lacked HLA typing at each locus, the association tests relied only on the typed subset. In vitro tests confirmed that a few of the cytomegalovirus-associated TCR beta chains recognize cytomegalovirus antigens. In this cohort, only TCR beta chains were sequenced, and detectable features were limited by the absence of alpha or paired-chain data. At a false discovery rate of 0.05, a later analysis linked under 20,000 TCR beta sequences to specific HLA alleles. Across donors, most TCR sequences were observed very rarely, whereas some public TCRs were present in many individuals. Broadly in line with IMGT annotations, most TCR beta V segments showed up in productive rearrangements about 87% or about 30% of the time in an earlier analysis of roughly 590 of the donors. Most CMV-associated TCR beta chains appeared to be HLA-restricted in a later analysis, and the HLA associations seemed to be driven largely by CMV exposure. CMV serostatus was the only immune exposure information available for the cohort. A further reported finding was that TCR beta sequences accurately predicted the HLA-A and HLA-B alleles for most subjects in the first cohort. Because counts were too low, approximately 18 rarely observed V segments, including chromosome 9 orphons, were excluded from the earlier analysis of several hundred of the donors. When HLA alleles, especially DR and DQ, strongly co-occurred, TCR associations were difficult to assign to individual alleles. In a later analysis, several top co-occurrence clusters were reported to appear linked to parvovirus B19, influenza, CMV and Epstein-Barr virus. An association between a missense DCLRE1C variant and V-gene and J-gene trimming of TCR beta chains was found in a later genetic analysis and replicated in an independent cohort. The authors suggested that the approach could potentially be extended to other disease states and immunological phenotypes. Roughly uniform sequencing depth across donors was assumed in presence/absence analyses, although this assumption may not hold. A cluster of highly shared sequence variants was judged likely to represent a technical artifact of the sequencing pipeline.

Sequences were obtained from PBMCs. This TCR was recovered from a male donor in good health and CMV-seronegative.

The bases are TGTGCCAGCAGCGTAGAAGCTAGTTCCTACGAGCAGTACTTC. Its protein reads: CASSVEASSYEQYF. The sequence links TRBV9 to TRBJ2-7; too little of a D gene remains to name it. V is cut by 0 bases and J by 1 base, and the space between the germline ends is 8 bases. From its cysteine to its phenylalanine, the CDR3 spans 14 amino acids. Only the CDR3 region is kept as DNA, spanning 42 bases read in frame from base 1. From the germline V gene, CDR1 is SGDLS and CDR2 is YYNGEE.